This TCR beta chain was documented in a study of blood T cells in healthy people across ages. Findings and caveats of the study: CMV status of donors was unknown, possibly confounding expanded clonotype changes. Age showed a roughly linear inverse relationship with TCR beta diversity per million T cells. There was a strong correlation between TCR beta diversity and naive T cell percentage.

J gave up 7 bases and V 6 bases, and 8 bases lay outside the gene matches. There are 12 residues in the CDR3. Looked up from germline, CDR1 is DFQATT and CDR2 is SNEGSKA (reference sequence). It was with a sample-barcoded 5' primer and a J-beta primer mix that a second PCR of roughly 7 to 12 cycles was run. Using its own MiXCR run on the 5' RACE reads, TCRdb lists one record per CDR3 protein. Of roughly 800,000 distinct CDR3 sequences in the sample, nearly 60% were seen once. To note about this clonotype: Its cognate antigen is unknown.

The sequenced sample consisted of blood. V usage is TRBV20-1 and J usage is TRBJ2-7; 8 nucleotides align to TRBD2. The sequence derives from a man aged 25 to 45 in good health. This chain's CDR3 is CSAPGLEREQYF. The CDR3 DNA follows: TGCAGTGCGCCGGGACTAGAGCGGGAGCAGTACTTC.